A selection of T cell receptor beta chains follows, all from one sample in a study of shared clonotypes between healthy human individuals. The data were produced by immunoSEQ multiplex PCR, yet TCRdb's version contains in-frame clones alone and is incomplete. The sample records a few hundred thousand clones, around 78% being singletons. Sample: PBMCs. The receptors were gathered from a woman aged 40 to 55 in good health. Some clones in this sample may be carry-over from other donors' samples. Each CDR3 is given with its conserved first and last residue. The D gene is left open where the match is weak. Clone size, where shown, is once, few, many, or a class for clones that have expanded.

J,D,size,V,DNA,CDR3
TRBJ2-2,TRBD2,.,TRBV7-7,TGTGCTAGCAGCCCCAGGACTAGCGGGAGGGCGTCCACCGGGGAGCTGTTTTTT,CASSPRTSGRASTGELFF
TRBJ1-1,TRBD1,once,TRBV7-3,TGTGCCAGCAAACAGGGGCCTGGGGACACTGAAGCTTTCTTT,CASKQGPGDTEAFF
TRBJ1-5,TRBD1,few,TRBV29-1,TGCAGCGTTGGACAGGGCGTTGGTCAGCCCCAGCATTTT,CSVGQGVGQPQHF
TRBJ1-1,.,.,TRBV28,TGTGCCAGCAGTTTAACAGACAGGTTGAACACTGAAGCTTTCTTT,CASSLTDRLNTEAFF
TRBJ1-1,.,.,TRBV2,TGTGCCAGCAGTGTAGCGGGTAGCTTCACTGAAGCTTTCTTT,CASSVAGSFTEAFF
TRBJ2-7,.,.,TRBV9,TGTGCCAGCAGACTCCCCCGGGCGTGGGGGCCCAGCTCCTACGAGCAGTACTTC,CASRLPRAWGPSSYEQYF
TRBJ2-1,TRBD2,.,TRBV4-2,TGTGCCAGCAGCCAAGAAACGCGCCTAGCGGCCCCCAATGAGCAGTTCTTC,CASSQETRLAAPNEQFF
TRBJ2-5,TRBD2,.,TRBV5-1,TGCGCCAGCAAACTAGCGGGAGCAGAGACCCAGTACTTC,CASKLAGAETQYF
TRBJ2-1,TRBD2,.,TRBV9,TGTGCCAGCAGCGCGGAGACTAGCGGGAGTTACAATGAGCAGTTCTTC,CASSAETSGSYNEQFF
TRBJ1-1,.,once,TRBV28,TGTGCCAGCGCAAACACACCGAACACTGAAGCTTTCTTT,CASANTPNTEAFF
TRBJ2-7,TRBD1,few,TRBV18,TGTGCCAGCGCCCAGGGACAGAACTACGAGCAGTACTTC,CASAQGQNYEQYF
TRBJ2-1,TRBD2,.,TRBV7-9,TGTGCCAGCAGAGGGACTAGCGGGAGGGCGTCCTACAATGAGCAGTTCTTC,CASRGTSGRASYNEQFF
TRBJ2-5,.,.,TRBV21-1,TGTGCCAGCCGGGGTCCCCAAGAGACCCAGTACTTC,CASRGPQETQYF
TRBJ1-1,.,.,TRBV4-2,TGTGCCAGCAGCCAAGGGGGTCCCACTGAAGCTTTCTTT,CASSQGGPTEAFF
TRBJ1-1,.,.,TRBV7-2,TGTGCCAGCAGCTTAGTCGGGAACACTGAAGCTTTCTTT,CASSLVGNTEAFF
TRBJ1-1,.,.,TRBV5-5,TGTGCCAGCAGCTTGGAATTACAGCGGGAAGCTTTCTTT,CASSLELQREAFF
TRBJ2-5,.,few,TRBV2,TGTGCCAGCAGTGCAGACAGCGCCCAAGAGACCCAGTACTTC,CASSADSAQETQYF
TRBJ1-1,.,.,TRBV15,TGTGCCACCAGCAGACAGGCCGGGACAGAAGCTTTCTTT,CATSRQAGTEAFF
TRBJ1-1,.,.,TRBV7-8,TGTGCCAGCAGACCCAACAGGGCTCCTGAAGCTTTCTTT,CASRPNRAPEAFF
TRBJ2-3,.,.,TRBV9,TGTGCCAGCAGCGTAGCTACTTCGCCGGGTCAGGATACGCAGTATTTT,CASSVATSPGQDTQYF
TRBJ2-1,TRBD2,.,TRBV30,TGTGCCTGCGGACTAGCGGGAGTGGTGCAGTTCTTC,CACGLAGVVQFF
TRBJ1-2,TRBD1,.,TRBV14,TGTGCCAGCAGCCAAGCACAGGGGATCTATGGCTACACCTTC,CASSQAQGIYGYTF